These 21 T cell receptor beta chains were all obtained from the same sample, sequenced in a study of neoadjuvant anti-PD-1 for oral cavity cancer. TCRdb's table, derived via immunoSEQ multiplex PCR, lists solely in-frame clones and lacks some. The sample has over 14,000 clones, around three quarters seen once; the top ten hold roughly 3%. The specimen comprised PBMCs, sampled before nivolumab (anti-PD-1) treatment. The receptors shown here come from a person aged 40 to 85 with oral cavity squamous cell carcinoma.

V and J are TRBV4-2 and TRBJ2-3; possible D gene TRBD2, 6 bases. The CDR3 has 16 amino acids. Trimming took off 0 bases at V and 0 bases at J, with 10 bases between the two ends. Looked up from germline, CDR1 is LGHNA and CDR2 is YNFKEQ. This CDR3 is CASSQDRTTSTDTQYF. In DNA, the CDR3 is TGTGCCAGCAGCCAAGATCGGACTACGAGCACAGATACGCAGTATTTT.

The rearrangement joins TRBV5-4 to TRBJ1-6; D ambiguous. Trimming pared 0 bases from V and 7 bases from J, leaving 11 bases between. This CDR3 has 15 amino acids. Germline V gene sequence: CDR1 SGHNT, CDR2 YYREEE (reference sequence). CDR3 protein: CASSLAPAENSPLHF. The CDR3 DNA reads as TGTGCCAGCAGCTTGGCCCCGGCCGAAAATTCACCCCTCCACTTT.

V and J are TRBV7-6 and TRBJ1-5; 7 bases align to TRBD1. The germline V gene encodes CDR1 SGHVS and CDR2 FNYEAQ. Trimming cost V 3 bases and J 7 bases; bases outside gene matches: 6. The CDR3 loop spans 14 amino acids. CDR3 residues: CASSFGQGGQPQHF. CDR3 DNA: TGTGCCAGCAGCTTCGGTCAGGGGGGCCAGCCCCAGCATTTT.

The chain is built from TRBV5-1 and TRBJ2-7; 14 bases fit TRBD2. The CDR3 sequence is 21 residues long. V lost 4 bases to trimming and J lost 3 bases; unmatched junction nucleotides: 21. Per germline, CDR1 SGHRS and CDR2 YFSETQ. In DNA, the CDR3 is TGCGCCAGCAGCAGGATAGACAAGGGACTAGCGGGAGACCAGAAGTACTACGAGCAGTACTTC. Protein product: CASSRIDKGLAGDQKYYEQYF.

The chain employs TRBV7-6 and TRBJ1-1; a possible D gene is TRBD1 (6 bases). CDR3 length: 14 amino acids. Germline loops: CDR1 SGHVS, CDR2 FNYEAQ. The ends were cut back, 5 bases at V and 3 bases at J, with 13 bases in the middle. This CDR3 reads CASSGGPADTEAFF. DNA of the CDR3: TGTGCCAGCAGCGGGGGCCCCGCGGACACTGAAGCTTTCTTT.

The rearrangement joins TRBV4-1 to TRBJ1-1; weak D call: TRBD1 (6 bases). Trimming shortened V by 1 base and J by 2 bases, and 14 bases separated the two germline ends. Germline loops: CDR1 MGHRA, CDR2 YSYEKL. CDR3 size: 16 residues. DNA for the CDR3: TGCGCCAGCAGCCAAGTGTTTGTTGGGACAAACACTGAAGCTTTCTTT. This sequence encodes CASSQVFVGTNTEAFF.

The CDR3 region is CASSPSSGRAEETQYF. As DNA, the CDR3 is TGTGCCAGCAGCCCGTCTAGCGGGAGGGCGGAAGAGACCCAGTACTTC. The V gene is TRBV11-3, the J gene TRBJ2-5, with TRBD2 matching over 12 bases. Germline-derived CDR1 and CDR2 are SGHNT and YENEEA. The ends lost 5 bases at V and 3 bases at J; junction bases unmatched: 7. This CDR3 comprises 16 residues.

The V and J genes are TRBV5-1 and TRBJ2-2; D may correspond to TRBD1 or TRBD2 (5 bases each). The CDR3 runs to 17 residues. The V end was cut by 1 base, the J end by 0 bases, with 13 bases between. CDR1 is SGHRS and CDR2 is YFSETQ in the germline V gene. CDR3: CASSLNLGTTNTGELFF. CDR3 DNA sequence: TGCGCCAGCAGCTTGAACCTCGGGACCACGAACACCGGGGAGCTGTTTTTT.

The CDR3 here is CASSNGHNTEAFF. As DNA, the CDR3 is TGTGCCAGCAGCAACGGACATAACACTGAAGCTTTCTTT. The chain links TRBV7-9 to TRBJ1-1; D perhaps matches TRBD1 (5 bases). V lost 5 bases to trimming and J lost 2 bases, with 9 bases between them. This CDR3 is 13 amino acids long. Germline assignment: CDR1 SEHNR and CDR2 FQNEAQ (reference sequence). Full variable domain (rest looked up from reference TRBV7-9 and TRBJ1-1): DTGVSQNPRHKITKRGQNVTFRCDPISEHNRLYWYRQTLGQGPEFLTYFQNEAQLEKSRLLSDRFSAERPKGSFSTLEIQRTEQGDSAMYLCASSNGHNTEAFFGQGTRLTVV.

This clone was seen a handful of times. The CDR3 loop reads CASTWTSSYEQYF. The CDR3 DNA reads as TGTGCCAGCACCTGGACGAGCTCCTACGAGCAGTACTTC. The chain combines TRBV25-1 with TRBJ2-7; D gene uncertain. V was cut by 7 bases and J by 0 bases, with 10 bases left in between. Per germline, CDR1 MGHDK and CDR2 SYGVNS. The CDR3 has 13 amino acids.

This clone was detected once. This rearrangement joins TRBV5-1 to TRBJ1-5, with D tentatively TRBD1 (6 bases). Germline CDR1 is SGHRS and CDR2 is YFSETQ. The V and J ends lost 4 bases and 4 bases respectively, with 12 bases between them. The CDR3 totals 14 residues. In DNA form, the CDR3 reads TGCGCCAGCAGCATGGGACACCAGAATCAGCCCCAGCATTTT. It is translated as CASSMGHQNQPQHF.

The chain links TRBV4-1 to TRBJ1-2, with D uncertain. The CDR3 spans 14 residues. V lost 5 bases, J lost 5 bases, and 15 bases lay in between. Germline values: CDR1 MGHRA, CDR2 YSYEKL. The CDR3 coding sequence is TGCGCCAGCAGCAAAGGTCCCCTGGGGTATGGCTACACCTTC. Protein product: CASSKGPLGYGYTF.

The chain joins TRBV25-1 to TRBJ2-5; D is uncertain. V shed 4 bases and J shed 0 bases, with 3 bases lying between them. CDR3 length equals 12 residues. Germline lookup yields CDR1 MGHDK and CDR2 SYGVNS. The CDR3 nucleotides are TGTGCCAGCAGTGTAAACCAAGAGACCCAGTACTTC. Encoded protein: CASSVNQETQYF. Variable domain in full (rest from reference TRBV25-1 and TRBJ2-5): EADIYQTPRYLVIGTGKKITLECSQTMGHDKMYWYQQDPGMELHLIHYSYGVNSTEKGDLSSESTVSRIRTEHFPLTLESARPSHTSQYLCASSVNQETQYFGPGTRLLVL.

This clone was observed a few times. The chain has TRBV27 and TRBJ2-7, with D hard to call. CDR3 length: 14 amino acids. Germline values: CDR1 MNHEY, CDR2 SMNVEV (reference sequence). The ends were cut back, 0 bases at V and 6 bases at J, with 12 bases in the middle. The CDR3 DNA reads as TGTGCCAGCAGTTTATCCCGGCAGGTAGGCGAGCAGTACTTC. As protein: CASSLSRQVGEQYF.

This chain joins TRBV5-1 and TRBJ2-5; 13 bases line up with TRBD2. This CDR3 is 16 amino acids long. Germline V gives CDR1 SGHRS, CDR2 YFSETQ. Losses at the gene ends were 4 bases for V and 5 bases for J; bases not matched to a gene: 8. CDR3 nucleotide sequence: TGCGCCAGCAGCCTACTAGCGGGGGGGCCCTTGGAGACCCAGTACTTC. Amino acid sequence: CASSLLAGGPLETQYF.

The chain couples TRBV7-3 to TRBJ2-4; unclear D gene. This CDR3 has 16 residues. V lost 0 bases, J lost 3 bases, and 12 bases lay in between. CDR1 SGHTA and CDR2 FQGTGA come from the germline V gene. The CDR3 DNA reads as TGTGCCAGCAGCTTAACAGGGTCCTCGGGCAAAAACATTCAGTACTTC. It yields the protein CASSLTGSSGKNIQYF.

This clone was observed a handful of times. The chain recombines TRBV30 with TRBJ1-1; the D gene is possibly TRBD1 (5 bases). V was trimmed by 2 bases and J by 5 bases, leaving 15 bases between them. This CDR3 contains 14 residues. Germline loops: CDR1 GTSNPN, CDR2 SVGIG (reference sequence). The CDR3 nucleotides are TGTGCCTGGAGTATGGGACGGAGTGGGACTGAAGCTTTCTTT. Translated: CAWSMGRSGTEAFF.

This clone has more than one count but fewer than ten. The same CDR3 is also encoded by other DNA sequences in this sample. This rearrangement joins TRBV5-1 to TRBJ2-7; 7 positions match TRBD2. Germline CDR1 reads SGHRS; CDR2 reads YFSETQ. CDR3 length: 12 amino acids. V was clipped by 0 bases and J by 6 bases; unmatched bases: 0. The CDR3 bases are TGCGCCAGCAGCTTGGCGGGAGGCGAGCAGTACTTC. The encoded protein is CASSLAGGEQYF.

The CDR3 protein is CASSPYTGELFF. DNA of the CDR3: TGTGCCAGCAGCCCTTACACCGGGGAGCTGTTTTTT. J is TRBJ2-2 and V is TRBV11-3, with D unclear. Germline V gene data show CDR1 as SGHNT and CDR2 as YENEEA. Trimming cost V 5 bases and J 3 bases, with 4 bases left between them. The CDR3 sequence is 12 residues long.

The CDR3 is CASSLAPQINSPLHF. The CDR3 DNA sequence: TGTGCCAGCAGCTTAGCGCCTCAGATAAATTCACCCCTCCACTTT. The gene calls are TRBV7-2 and TRBJ1-6; D unclear. CDR1 and CDR2 from the germline V gene are SGHTA and FQGNSA. The V end was cut by 0 bases, the J end by 7 bases, with 10 bases between. The CDR3 loop spans 15 amino acids.

The chain couples TRBV2 to TRBJ2-6; no firm D call. Germline V gene lookup returns CDR1 SNHLY and CDR2 FYNNEI. The ends were cut back, 8 bases at V and 0 bases at J, with 5 bases in the middle. The CDR3 contains 13 residues. The CDR3 sequence is CASGVSGANVLTF. For the CDR3, the DNA is TGTGCCAGCGGGGTCTCTGGGGCCAACGTCCTGACTTTC.